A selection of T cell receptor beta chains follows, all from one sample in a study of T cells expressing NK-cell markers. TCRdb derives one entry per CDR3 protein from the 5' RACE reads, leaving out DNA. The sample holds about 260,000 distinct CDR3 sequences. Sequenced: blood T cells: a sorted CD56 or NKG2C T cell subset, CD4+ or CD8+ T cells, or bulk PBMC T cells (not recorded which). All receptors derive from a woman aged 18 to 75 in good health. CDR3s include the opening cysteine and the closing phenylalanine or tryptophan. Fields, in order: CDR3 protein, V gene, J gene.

CDR3: CASSLGHRTRNTEAFF
V: TRBV7-3
J: TRBJ1-1

CDR3: CASSPLRGPTETQYF
V: TRBV18
J: TRBJ2-5

CDR3: CASSHRDRGYNEQFF
V: TRBV12-3/TRBV12-4
J: TRBJ2-1

CDR3: CASSPGTAEGIYRYTF
V: TRBV25-1
J: TRBJ1-2

CDR3: CASSQAAGGPLNEQFF
V: TRBV4-2
J: TRBJ2-1

CDR3: CASRSDWNTEAFF
V: TRBV7-9
J: TRBJ1-1

CDR3: CASTFDSSRGLANTQYF
V: TRBV5-1
J: TRBJ2-3

CDR3: CSAPGSYNEQFF
V: TRBV20-1
J: TRBJ2-1

CDR3: CASTLSWRMSPLHF
V: TRBV19
J: TRBJ1-6

CDR3: CASSSDRGDGELFF
V: TRBV7-9
J: TRBJ2-2

CDR3: CASSPEGLIMGNIQYF
V: TRBV7-2
J: TRBJ2-4

CDR3: CASSLGGGSNTGELFF
V: TRBV7-9
J: TRBJ2-2

CDR3: CASSKERTGATAFF
V: TRBV21-1
J: TRBJ1-1

CDR3: CASSPSDQTYEQYF
V: TRBV27
J: TRBJ2-7

CDR3: CASSLNLAGAGELFF
V: TRBV7-2
J: TRBJ2-2

CDR3: CATSDPGTDTQYF
V: TRBV24-1
J: TRBJ2-3

CDR3: CASSPGTGGAYGYTF
V: TRBV9
J: TRBJ1-2

CDR3: CASSPARGDTDTQYF
V: TRBV6-1
J: TRBJ2-3

CDR3: CASSPHRAGTEAFF
V: TRBV7-2
J: TRBJ1-1

CDR3: CASSRSGRAGETQYF
V: TRBV12-3/TRBV12-4
J: TRBJ2-5

CDR3: CSVEDHRPWEQFF
V: TRBV29-1
J: TRBJ2-1

CDR3: CASSYFDTRGAFF
V: TRBV6-2/TRBV6-3
J: TRBJ1-1

CDR3: CASSSRRSVAKNIQYF
V: TRBV28
J: TRBJ2-4

CDR3: CASSLRQGRQPQHF
V: TRBV12-3/TRBV12-4
J: TRBJ1-5

CDR3: CSAKRGVYNSPLHF
V: TRBV20-1
J: TRBJ1-6

CDR3: CASSPLKDTQYF
V: TRBV6-5
J: TRBJ2-3

CDR3: CASSFGQGTRYTF
V: TRBV27
J: TRBJ1-2

CDR3: CASSQDRKIETQYF
V: TRBV4-1
J: TRBJ2-5

CDR3: CASSSTWDASRQYF
V: TRBV7-2
J: TRBJ2-7

CDR3: CASSPEGGLAPRGSNQPQHF
V: TRBV12-3/TRBV12-4
J: TRBJ1-5

CDR3: CASSSTGIYSNQPQHF
V: TRBV7-2
J: TRBJ1-5

CDR3: CASSPDPESEQFF
V: TRBV7-3
J: TRBJ2-1

CDR3: CSGLRDHGNTIYF
V: TRBV29-1
J: TRBJ1-3

CDR3: CASSSLLAGGNEQYF
V: TRBV5-6
J: TRBJ2-7

CDR3: CASSFTRGTGELFF
V: TRBV5-8
J: TRBJ2-2

CDR3: CASPPGPGQGAQPQHF
V: TRBV28
J: TRBJ1-5

CDR3: CSARDAEWFQGSPEKLFF
V: TRBV20-1
J: TRBJ1-4

CDR3: CASSQPPGQVYEQYF
V: TRBV14
J: TRBJ2-7

CDR3: CSASPTSPYQPQHF
V: TRBV20-1
J: TRBJ1-5

CDR3: CASSLGQMAKNIQYF
V: TRBV12-3/TRBV12-4
J: TRBJ2-4

CDR3: CASIKRGGKVDEQFF
V: TRBV12-3/TRBV12-4
J: TRBJ2-1

CDR3: CATSDFKTSGPYNEQFF
V: TRBV24-1
J: TRBJ2-1

CDR3: CSALTGTSGTNEQFF
V: TRBV20-1
J: TRBJ2-1

CDR3: CASSKRDSGLGQPQHF
V: TRBV19
J: TRBJ1-5

CDR3: CASSPLPDLAGYEQYF
V: TRBV18
J: TRBJ2-7

CDR3: CSVEGWGAAYNEQFF
V: TRBV29-1
J: TRBJ2-1

CDR3: CASSITGLAHNEQFF
V: TRBV7-3
J: TRBJ2-1

CDR3: CSATSGTSTTNAQFF
V: TRBV20-1
J: TRBJ2-1

CDR3: CASRSGGLDTQYF
V: TRBV19
J: TRBJ2-3

CDR3: CSVEDPYGGGEQFF
V: TRBV29-1
J: TRBJ2-1

CDR3: CASSVGGQQETQYF
V: TRBV9
J: TRBJ2-5

CDR3: CASSFVGFYEQFF
V: TRBV12-3/TRBV12-4
J: TRBJ2-1

CDR3: CASSGAGTWNTGELFF
V: TRBV25-1
J: TRBJ2-2

CDR3: CASSLLGTASTDTQYF
V: TRBV7-2
J: TRBJ2-3

CDR3: CASSPGIGLNEKLFF
V: TRBV12-3/TRBV12-4
J: TRBJ1-4

CDR3: CASSVDNIGGSLRPTEAFF
V: TRBV9
J: TRBJ1-1

CDR3: CASSFQTQNTGELFF
V: TRBV11-2
J: TRBJ2-2

CDR3: CASSLGGTGHLYEQYF
V: TRBV5-6
J: TRBJ2-7

CDR3: CASSLAQWASGRNEQFF
V: TRBV12-3/TRBV12-4
J: TRBJ2-1